The clone carrying this T cell receptor beta chain turned up a few times. Its antigen is unidentified. The data belong to a study of T cell repertoires and leukemia-associated antigens. One entry per CDR3 protein, called by TCRdb with MiXCR from the 5' RACE reads. The sample holds some 14,000 distinct CDR3 sequences; roughly 38% are singletons and the top ten take about a tenth. The CDR3 spans 15 residues. Trimming took off 1 base at V and 8 bases at J, with 15 bases between the two ends. Germline CDR1 is LGHDT and CDR2 is YNNKEL (reference sequence). The sample was CD3+ T cells sorted from blood and cultured. The V call is TRBV3-1, the J call TRBJ2-1; D may be TRBD2 (6 bases). The sequence was obtained from a female donor in good health. CDR3 nucleotides: TGTGCCAGCAGCCAAGTAGGAGGGCAGGGTTATGAGCAGTTCTTC. Amino acids: CASSQVGGQGYEQFF.